This record looks at one TCR beta chain sequence and its context. Its cognate antigen has yet to be identified. No base quality values were provided; no much bigger clone lies one nucleotide off. Donors were healthy HIV-negative adults with no recently reported acute infections or vaccinations. Every donor was a Caucasian adult residing in Nashville, Tennessee, USA. Magnetic negative selection was used to enrich CD4+ T cells, after which naive cells were positively selected on CD45RA and the negative fraction became the memory subset. Blood was obtained by leukapheresis, after which PBMCs were separated by Ficoll-Histopaque density gradient centrifugation and cryopreserved in liquid nitrogen vapor phase. Analytical flow cytometry was used to check the purity and quantity of each magnetically sorted T cell population. Genomic DNA was isolated from every sorted fraction and measured by UV absorbance on a Nanodrop 2000c.

This record comes from a study of shared clonotypes between healthy human individuals (dated by TCRdb to 2018 to 2020). Background for the entire study: A couple of women and three men aged 18 to 49 years were included in the cohort. For each donor, CD4 naive and CD4 memory were each run on three plates, CD8 naive on two plates, and CD8 memory on one plate. Per donor, leukapheresis produced somewhere between about 0.9 and 9.5 billion PBMCs. To increase sequencing depth and limit assay-specific biases, different laboratories used diverse techniques to prepare libraries and sequence TCR repertoires. To estimate repertoire size and how much clonotype sharing occurs between individuals, the study deeply sequenced the blood TCR repertoires of five healthy adults.

Using the deep immunoSEQ assay, TCR CDR3 regions were amplified from genomic DNA by multiplex PCR. For each cell subset, the extracted genomic DNA was distributed evenly across all wells of several immunoSEQ 96-well plates, and each plate served as one replicate. Each replicate PCR for sorted subsets received roughly 0.2 ug genomic DNA, equal to 30,000 or so T cell genomes. Purified libraries were measured with a Qubit 3.0 fluorometer, size-checked on a Bioanalyzer 2100, and measured again with the KAPA Library Quantification kit. Each immunoSEQ 96-well plate was sequenced on its own single-read 150-cycle Illumina NextSeq 550 flow cell. In the authors' own workflow: Because only junctional sequences without quality scores were contained in the immunoSEQ output, filtering matching that applied to full-length reads could not be performed. To assign V/J genes and CDR3, sequences were annotated using PyIR, a Python wrapper for IgBLAST v1.9, with IMGT germline references. Any read was removed if the V/J assignment was weak (E-value above 1e-6), the CDR3 was missing, or the read contained stop codons, out-of-frame junctions, or ambiguous translated residues. A V3J clonotype was defined by an identical inferred V gene, J gene, and CDR3 amino acid sequence. The percentage overlap between two repertoires was calculated by dividing the number of shared unique clonotypes by the size of the smaller repertoire. Repertoire richness was assessed with RTK rarefaction, the Chao1 estimator, and Recon v2.1 estimates of unobserved clonotypes. For all TCRbeta clonotypes obtained by the gDNA method from a few donors, generation probabilities were computed with OLGA. The immuneACCESS repertoire file appears here via TCRdb, limited to in-frame rearrangements. These files lack a portion of the clones; in checked studies, under half of the deficit traces to unresolved V genes, and the cause of the others is not known. V and J calls and clone size are given by that table; D and trimming were obtained from the DNA. Across this sample there are about 2 million clones, with about 95% seen only once. Roughly 0.13% of the sample is held by the ten biggest clonotypes.

The CDR3 sequence holds 17 residues, the cysteine and phenylalanine included. Only CDR3 DNA remains: 51 bases, in frame from the first base. Based on the germline V gene, the CDR1 and CDR2 sequences are KGHSH and LQKENI. Relative to germline, V is 4 bases shorter and J is 2 bases shorter, with 18 bases between their ends. The paper's findings and limits, for the study overall: Sharing across four donors was observed for about 5% of naive CD4, over 3% of naive CD8, 2% to 2.5% of memory CD4, and about 0.4% of memory CD8 clonotypes. Even with the large sequencing depth, rarefaction of the sorted-subset datasets indicated that sequencing was incomplete. Because the study included only a small number of donors, the genetic and exposure-history diversity represented was limited. Clonotypes shared by all four sorted-subset donors showed higher generation probabilities than non-shared clonotypes. Estimated clonotype richness was generally larger for naive than for memory subsets. Sampling was limited to blood, and TCR repertoires in tissue likely differ from TCR repertoires in blood. Pairwise subsampling led to the expectation that sequencing depth would affect the degree of clonotype sharing among donors.

Sequenced material: naive CD4+ T cells sorted from blood. The meaning of the sample's cell subset or site label: CD45RA+ positively selected. This clonotype originated in a man aged 18 to 30 in good health. Here the chain combines TRBV18 and TRBJ2-1; TRBD2 is possibly the D segment (6 matching bases). The sequenced DNA: TGTGCCAGCTCACAGATGAAAGGGGAGGTCCCCTACAATGAGCAGTTCTTC. It specifies CASSQMKGEVPYNEQFF.